This T cell receptor (beta chain) stems from a study of T cell responses to AZD1222 COVID-19 vaccine (dated by TCRdb to the early 2020s). Turning to the overall study: Because spike-specific TCR depth and breadth did not differ between the two schedules, AZD1222 recipients who got a second dose at roughly 4 weeks were pooled with those who got a second dose at roughly 12 weeks. TCR sequencing covered fewer than 250 trial participants: 200 to 220 given two doses of AZD1222 and 26 given two doses of MenACWY control vaccine. Trial participants were enrolled by age into 18-55, 56-69 and 70-plus year subgroups, with approximately 160, 26 and 62 TCR-sequenced participants respectively.

A note on this clone: Its antigen is currently not known. Base-call qualities are not available, and no considerably larger clone is one nucleotide away.

From its cysteine to its phenylalanine, the CDR3 spans 14 amino acids. The sequence is cut down to CDR3 DNA, 42 bases in frame from base 1. Based on the germline V gene, the CDR1 and CDR2 sequences are SGHRS and YFSETQ. V is clipped by 4 bases and J by 3 bases, and the sequence between their germline boundaries is 11 bases long. What the research found in general, with its limitations: The 56-69-year group was small, and its depth increase did not reach significance, likely because of low power. Reportedly, almost half of the unique spike-specific TCRs recognized epitopes lying outside the regions that are mutated in the B.1.351 and B.1.1.7 variants. CD4 TCRs associated with the vaccine covered the entire spike protein, and the dominant responses were in regions 160-218 and 743-854. Because no day 14 peak-response samples were available, the repertoires could be characterized only after the peak T cell response. After two AZD1222 doses, both the breadth and the depth of spike-specific TCRs were significantly higher than at day 0 and than in MenACWY recipients. Conclusions about previously exposed vaccinees are limited because only five or six AZD1222 recipients were SARS-CoV-2 seropositive at baseline. Most participants were white British and females outnumbered males, and the authors suggested that clonal diversity may have been underestimated.

In the paper's terms, the time point label means: baseline before first vaccination. Vaccinee samples came from UK trials COV001 and COV002, including a single-blind randomized controlled phase 2/3 trial of AZD1222 (ChAdOx1 nCoV-19) in healthy adults. Trial participant PBMC samples were collected at day 0 and day 28 after the second dose for TCRbeta chain sequencing. The CDR3 regions of human TCRbeta chains were analyzed by immunosequencing. Under the source paper's analysis protocol: TCRs in the repertoires were compared against a reference library of SARS-CoV-2-specific TCRs that had been generated with the MIRA antigen-specificity platform. Breadth meant the fraction of unique TCRs that were SARS-CoV-2-associated, whereas depth meant the fraction of total T cells that were SARS-CoV-2-associated. Each spike-specific TCR was assigned to its reactive spike region and to a CD4 or CD8 class using the MIRA data. Log10-transformed breadth and depth values were compared by one-way ANOVA with Sidak's multiple comparisons tests. The clones in this table, taken by TCRdb from immuneACCESS, are in-frame only. Not every clone is retained; where verified, under half of the shortfall comes from an unresolved V gene, and the cause of the rest is unknown. The DNA was the basis for D and trimming; V, J and clone size are from that table. This sample has over 110,000 clones in its table, and under 95% of those were observed once. The top ten clones comprise roughly 3.1% of the sample.

This TCR came from an adult in good health. In this chain, TRBV5-1 is recombined with TRBJ1-5; perhaps TRBD1 is the D gene, with 6 bases matching. Sequencing was performed on peripheral blood, taken on day 0 of AZD1222 vaccination. The sequenced DNA: TGCGCCAGCAGCCCCGGACAGAACAATCAGCCCCAGCATTTT. This encodes CASSPGQNNQPQHF.